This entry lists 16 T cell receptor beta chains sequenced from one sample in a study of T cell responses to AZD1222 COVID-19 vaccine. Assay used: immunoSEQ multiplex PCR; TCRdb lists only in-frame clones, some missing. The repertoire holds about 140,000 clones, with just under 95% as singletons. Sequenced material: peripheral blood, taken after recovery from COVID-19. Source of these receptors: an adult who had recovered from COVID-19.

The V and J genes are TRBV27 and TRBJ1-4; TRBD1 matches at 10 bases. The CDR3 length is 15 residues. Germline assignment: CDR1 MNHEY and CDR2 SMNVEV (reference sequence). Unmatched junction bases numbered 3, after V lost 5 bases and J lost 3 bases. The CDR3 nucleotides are TGTGCCAGCAGTGACAGGGGGCCATCTAATGAAAAACTGTTTTTT. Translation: CASSDRGPSNEKLFF.

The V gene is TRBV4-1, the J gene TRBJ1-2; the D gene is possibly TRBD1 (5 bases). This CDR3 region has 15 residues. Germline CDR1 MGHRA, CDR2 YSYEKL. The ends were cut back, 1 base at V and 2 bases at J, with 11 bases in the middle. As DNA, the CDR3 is TGCGCCAGCAGCCAAGGAGACAGCGGAAACTATGGCTACACCTTC. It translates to CASSQGDSGNYGYTF.

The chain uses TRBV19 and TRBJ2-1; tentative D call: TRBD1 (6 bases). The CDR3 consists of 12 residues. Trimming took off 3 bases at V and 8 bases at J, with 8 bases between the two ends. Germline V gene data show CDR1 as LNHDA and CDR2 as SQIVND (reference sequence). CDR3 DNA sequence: TGTGCCAGTAGTATTGGGGGCTATGAGCAGTTCTTC. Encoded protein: CASSIGGYEQFF.

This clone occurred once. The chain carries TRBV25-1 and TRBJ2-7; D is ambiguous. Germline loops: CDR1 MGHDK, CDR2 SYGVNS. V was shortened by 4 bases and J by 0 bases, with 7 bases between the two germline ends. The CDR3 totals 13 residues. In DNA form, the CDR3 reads TGTGCCAGCAGTGGTTACAGCTCCTACGAGCAGTACTTC. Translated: CASSGYSSYEQYF.

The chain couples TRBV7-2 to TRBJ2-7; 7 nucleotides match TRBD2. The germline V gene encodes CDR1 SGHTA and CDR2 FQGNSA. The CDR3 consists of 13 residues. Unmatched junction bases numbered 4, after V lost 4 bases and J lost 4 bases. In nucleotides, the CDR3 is TGTGCCAGCAGCTCCGGACTAGAGTACGAGCAGTACTTC. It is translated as CASSSGLEYEQYF.

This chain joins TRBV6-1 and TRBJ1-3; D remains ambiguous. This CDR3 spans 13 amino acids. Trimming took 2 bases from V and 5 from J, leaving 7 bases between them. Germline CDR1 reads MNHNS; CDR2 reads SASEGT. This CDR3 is CASSELFRNTIYF. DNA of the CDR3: TGTGCCAGCAGTGAACTTTTTAGAAACACCATATATTTT.

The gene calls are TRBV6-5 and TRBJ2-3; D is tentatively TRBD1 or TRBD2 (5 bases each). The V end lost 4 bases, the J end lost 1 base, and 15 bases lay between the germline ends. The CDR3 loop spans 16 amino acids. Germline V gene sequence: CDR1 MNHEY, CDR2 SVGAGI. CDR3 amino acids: CASSFRDAGGTDTQYF. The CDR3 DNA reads TGTGCCAGCAGTTTCCGGGACGCCGGGGGCACAGATACGCAGTATTTT.

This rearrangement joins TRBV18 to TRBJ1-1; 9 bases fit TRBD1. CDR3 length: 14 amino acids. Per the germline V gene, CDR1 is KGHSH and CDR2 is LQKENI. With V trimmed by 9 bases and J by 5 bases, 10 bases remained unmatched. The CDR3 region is CASRRTTGGTEAFF. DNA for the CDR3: TGTGCCAGTCGACGGACGACAGGGGGAACTGAAGCTTTCTTT. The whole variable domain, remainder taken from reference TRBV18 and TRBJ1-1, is NAGVMQNPRHLVRRRGQEARLRCSPMKGHSHVYWYRQLPEEGLKFMVYLQKENIIDESGMPKERFSAEFPKEGPSILRIQQVVRGDSAAYFCASRRTTGGTEAFFGQGTRLTVV.

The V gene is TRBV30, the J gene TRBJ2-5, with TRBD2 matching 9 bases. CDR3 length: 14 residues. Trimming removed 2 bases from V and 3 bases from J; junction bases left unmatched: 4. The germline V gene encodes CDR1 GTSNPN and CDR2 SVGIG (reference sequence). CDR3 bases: TGTGCCTGGAGTCAGACTAGCGGAAAAGAGACCCAGTACTTC. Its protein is CAWSQTSGKETQYF.

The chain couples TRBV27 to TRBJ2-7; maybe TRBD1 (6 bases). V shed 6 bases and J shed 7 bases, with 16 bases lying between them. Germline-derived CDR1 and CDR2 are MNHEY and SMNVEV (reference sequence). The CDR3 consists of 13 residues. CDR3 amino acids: CASRPGQPGEQYF. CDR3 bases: TGTGCCAGCAGACCCGGACAGCCGGGGGAGCAGTACTTC.

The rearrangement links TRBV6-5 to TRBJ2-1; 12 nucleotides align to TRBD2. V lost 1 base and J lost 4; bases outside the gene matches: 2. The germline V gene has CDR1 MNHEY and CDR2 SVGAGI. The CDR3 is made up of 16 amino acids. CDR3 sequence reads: CASSYLLAGGYNEQFF. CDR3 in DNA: TGTGCCAGCAGTTACTTACTAGCGGGAGGATACAATGAGCAGTTCTTC.

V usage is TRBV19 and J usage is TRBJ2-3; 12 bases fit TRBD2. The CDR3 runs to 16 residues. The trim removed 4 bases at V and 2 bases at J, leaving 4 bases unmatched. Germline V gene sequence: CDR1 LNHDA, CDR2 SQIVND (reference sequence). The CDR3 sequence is CASSNPSGGATDTQYF. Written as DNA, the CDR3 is TGTGCCAGTAGTAACCCTAGCGGGGGGGCCACAGATACGCAGTATTTT.

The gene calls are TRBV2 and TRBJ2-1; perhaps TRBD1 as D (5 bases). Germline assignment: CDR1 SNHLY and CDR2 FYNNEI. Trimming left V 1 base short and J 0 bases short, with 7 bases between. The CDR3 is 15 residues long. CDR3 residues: CASSEDRGSYNEQFF. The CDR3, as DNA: TGTGCCAGCAGTGAAGATAGGGGCTCCTACAATGAGCAGTTCTTC.

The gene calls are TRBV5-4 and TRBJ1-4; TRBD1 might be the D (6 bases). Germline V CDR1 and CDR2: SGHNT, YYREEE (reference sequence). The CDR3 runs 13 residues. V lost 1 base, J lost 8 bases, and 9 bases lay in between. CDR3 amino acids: CASSLRGDEKLFF. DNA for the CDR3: TGTGCCAGCAGCTTGAGGGGGGACGAAAAACTGTTTTTT.

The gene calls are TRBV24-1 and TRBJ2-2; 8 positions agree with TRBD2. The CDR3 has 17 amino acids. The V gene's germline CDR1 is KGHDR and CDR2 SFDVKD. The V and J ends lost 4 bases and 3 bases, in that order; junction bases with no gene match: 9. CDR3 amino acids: CATSDSHSGVYTGELFF. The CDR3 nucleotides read TGTGCCACCAGTGACTCCCATAGCGGGGTATACACCGGGGAGCTGTTTTTT.

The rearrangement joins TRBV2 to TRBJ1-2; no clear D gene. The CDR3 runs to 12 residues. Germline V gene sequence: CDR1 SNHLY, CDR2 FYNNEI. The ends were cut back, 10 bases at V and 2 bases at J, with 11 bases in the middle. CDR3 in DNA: TGTGCCATTAAGACGGGAAACTATGGCTACACCTTC. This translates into CAIKTGNYGYTF. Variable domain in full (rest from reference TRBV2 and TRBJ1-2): EPEVTQTPSHQVTQMGQEVILRCVPISNHLYFYWYRQILGQKVEFLVSFYNNEISEKSEIFDDQFSVERPDGSNFTLKIRSTKLEDSAMYFCAIKTGNYGYTFGSGTRLTVV.